These T cell receptor beta chains were read from a single sample in a study of Graves' ophthalmopathy and Graves' hyperthyroidism. Using its own MiXCR run on the multiplex PCR reads, TCRdb lists one record per CDR3 protein. The sample holds 220,000 or so distinct CDR3 sequences; around a fifth are singletons and the top ten take roughly 44%. Sample: peripheral blood. The receptors stem from a woman aged 45-59 years with Graves' ophthalmopathy. The CDR3 runs from the conserved cysteine through the conserved F or W.

j_gene: TRBJ2-5; v_gene: TRBV11-2; CDR3aa: CASSLQGALHQETQYF
j_gene: TRBJ2-2; v_gene: TRBV2; CDR3aa: CASSEIPGELFF
j_gene: TRBJ2-1; v_gene: TRBV20-1; CDR3aa: CSARVLAGYNEQFF
j_gene: TRBJ2-7; v_gene: TRBV5-6; CDR3aa: CASSAGAGGPFYEQYF
j_gene: TRBJ2-5; v_gene: TRBV7-2; CDR3aa: CASSLARLKEETQYF
j_gene: TRBJ2-6; v_gene: TRBV6-5; CDR3aa: CASLPSGANVLTF
j_gene: TRBJ1-1; v_gene: TRBV28; CDR3aa: CASSSLMNTEAFF
j_gene: TRBJ1-2; v_gene: TRBV12-3/TRBV12-4; CDR3aa: CASSDRDYGYTF
j_gene: TRBJ2-2; v_gene: TRBV5-1; CDR3aa: CASSPRTSGAIGELFF
j_gene: TRBJ1-2; v_gene: TRBV27; CDR3aa: CASSPDRIFYGYTF
j_gene: TRBJ1-2; v_gene: TRBV27; CDR3aa: CASSLQGADGYTF
j_gene: TRBJ1-6; v_gene: TRBV6-1; CDR3aa: CAGSRGLRASYNSPLHF
j_gene: TRBJ1-5; v_gene: TRBV24-1; CDR3aa: CATSGEATNQPQHF
j_gene: TRBJ1-2; v_gene: TRBV29-1; CDR3aa: CSVESGQNYGYTF
j_gene: TRBJ1-1; v_gene: TRBV11-2; CDR3aa: CASSLFSNTEAFF
j_gene: TRBJ1-1; v_gene: TRBV12-5; CDR3aa: CASGYRGGGTEAFF
j_gene: TRBJ2-5; v_gene: TRBV6-2/TRBV6-3; CDR3aa: CASSYMSGRGKTQYF
j_gene: TRBJ2-7; v_gene: TRBV12-3/TRBV12-4; CDR3aa: CASSFELLYEQYF
j_gene: TRBJ1-2; v_gene: TRBV2; CDR3aa: CASSGQGVDGYTF
j_gene: TRBJ1-5; v_gene: TRBV20-1; CDR3aa: CSARDSGKSGNQPQHF
j_gene: TRBJ1-1; v_gene: TRBV2; CDR3aa: CASRLTRAGNTEAFF
j_gene: TRBJ1-3; v_gene: TRBV12-3/TRBV12-4; CDR3aa: CASSRTGETPIYF
j_gene: TRBJ2-7; v_gene: TRBV12-3/TRBV12-4; CDR3aa: CASSLTSYRYEQYF
j_gene: TRBJ2-5; v_gene: TRBV2; CDR3aa: CASSDPGGYQETQYF
j_gene: TRBJ2-5; v_gene: TRBV6-1; CDR3aa: CASTIAGTQETQYF
j_gene: TRBJ1-2; v_gene: TRBV28; CDR3aa: CASRVGGNYGYTF
j_gene: TRBJ2-6; v_gene: TRBV6-2/TRBV6-3; CDR3aa: CASTQKASGANALTF
j_gene: TRBJ1-3; v_gene: TRBV30; CDR3aa: CACSAESSGNTIYF
j_gene: TRBJ2-4; v_gene: TRBV12-3/TRBV12-4; CDR3aa: CASSLGRSKNIQYF
j_gene: TRBJ2-7; v_gene: TRBV5-1; CDR3aa: CASSSRGPGQGYYEQYF
j_gene: TRBJ1-5; v_gene: TRBV19; CDR3aa: CASSILGGYNQPQHF
j_gene: TRBJ1-5; v_gene: TRBV5-5; CDR3aa: CASSLEAHQPQHF
j_gene: TRBJ2-5; v_gene: TRBV24-1; CDR3aa: CATSFRELGTQYF
j_gene: TRBJ2-2; v_gene: TRBV6-5; CDR3aa: CASSGTYTGELFF
j_gene: TRBJ1-5; v_gene: TRBV28; CDR3aa: CASYPGTSKKPQHF
j_gene: TRBJ2-4; v_gene: TRBV29-1; CDR3aa: CSVEGLAGKNIQYF
j_gene: TRBJ2-7; v_gene: TRBV20-1; CDR3aa: CSASWGQGVYEQYF
j_gene: TRBJ2-5; v_gene: TRBV7-2; CDR3aa: CASSLALAGGQETQYF
j_gene: TRBJ1-1; v_gene: TRBV6-1; CDR3aa: CASTGEGMNTEAFF
j_gene: TRBJ1-1; v_gene: TRBV30; CDR3aa: CAWTIGQANTEAFF
j_gene: TRBJ1-1; v_gene: TRBV12-3/TRBV12-4; CDR3aa: CASLSRRNTEAFF
j_gene: TRBJ2-7; v_gene: TRBV6-2/TRBV6-3; CDR3aa: CASSSSTSGRPYEQYF